Below, one T cell receptor beta chain is given with its context. The antigen is undetermined. Adolescents were screened for latent TB by skin test and IGRA. The data derive from a study of T cells in tuberculosis. Study details: In South Africa, adults with active tuberculosis were compared with IGRA-negative and latently infected IGRA-positive adolescents. Study outcomes and limitations: The TCR-beta difference was not significant; alpha differences partly reflected length.

TCRdb's table, derived via immunoSEQ multiplex PCR, lists solely in-frame clones and lacks some. In the table there are 38,000 or so clones, approximately 95% of which are singletons. The sequencing sample was made of PBMCs. The clonotype was recovered from a donor aged 5 to 30 with latent tuberculosis or without tuberculosis infection.

CDR3 in DNA: TGTGCCAGCAGTGAATGGAACGGGGCGGGGGGCCTCCTCTACGAGCAGTACTTC. This codes for CASSEWNGAGGLLYEQYF. The V and J genes are TRBV25-1 and TRBJ2-7; 8 positions agree with TRBD2. This CDR3 comprises 18 residues. The V and J ends lost 1 base and 3 bases, in that order; junction bases with no gene match: 14. CDR1 is MGHDK and CDR2 is SYGVNS in the germline V gene.